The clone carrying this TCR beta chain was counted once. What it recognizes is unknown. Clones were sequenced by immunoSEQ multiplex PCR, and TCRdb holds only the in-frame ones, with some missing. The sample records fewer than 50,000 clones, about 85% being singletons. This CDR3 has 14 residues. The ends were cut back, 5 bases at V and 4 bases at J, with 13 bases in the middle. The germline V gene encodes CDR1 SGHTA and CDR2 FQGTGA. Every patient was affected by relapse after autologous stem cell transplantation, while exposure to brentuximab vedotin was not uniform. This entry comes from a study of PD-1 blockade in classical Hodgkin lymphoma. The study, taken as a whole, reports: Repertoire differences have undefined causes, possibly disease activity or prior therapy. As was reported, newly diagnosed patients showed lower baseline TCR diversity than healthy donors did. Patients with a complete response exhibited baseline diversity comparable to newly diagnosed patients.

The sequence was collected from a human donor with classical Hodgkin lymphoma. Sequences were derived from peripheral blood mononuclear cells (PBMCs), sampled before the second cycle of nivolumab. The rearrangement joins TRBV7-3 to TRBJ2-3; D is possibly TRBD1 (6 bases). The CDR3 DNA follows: TGTGCCAGCAGCCTAGAGGGGGATTCAGATACGCAGTATTTT. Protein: CASSLEGDSDTQYF.